A few counts support the clone carrying this T cell receptor (beta chain). The data belong to a study of blood T cell repertoires in COVID-19. Whole-study context: Researchers got acute and convalescent COVID-19 samples from the United States, Italy and Spain. T cells, B-cell-depleted T cells, or PBMCs provided the cDNA or gDNA that served as material.

The germline CDR1 and CDR2 sequences are SEHNR and FQNEAQ (reference sequence). There are 15 residues in the CDR3. V lost 4 bases, J lost 9 bases, and 10 bases stayed unmatched. Source study methods: Estimation of nucleated cell counts was performed using reference gene primer amplification. The protocol was immunoSEQ multiplex PCR, while the TCRdb copy is restricted to in-frame clones and leaves out a portion. The DNA gave D and trimming, while V, J and clone size come from that table. The sample holds about 290,000 clones, around four fifths seen once. This clonotype was obtained from a woman in her forties or fifties with active or convalescent COVID-19. The sample was peripheral blood. V gene TRBV7-9 combines with J gene TRBJ1-4; 8 bases are a match to TRBD1. The CDR3 reads CASSSDRGKGKKLFF. The CDR3 nucleotides read TGTGCCAGCAGCTCAGACAGGGGAAAGGGAAAAAAACTGTTTTTT.